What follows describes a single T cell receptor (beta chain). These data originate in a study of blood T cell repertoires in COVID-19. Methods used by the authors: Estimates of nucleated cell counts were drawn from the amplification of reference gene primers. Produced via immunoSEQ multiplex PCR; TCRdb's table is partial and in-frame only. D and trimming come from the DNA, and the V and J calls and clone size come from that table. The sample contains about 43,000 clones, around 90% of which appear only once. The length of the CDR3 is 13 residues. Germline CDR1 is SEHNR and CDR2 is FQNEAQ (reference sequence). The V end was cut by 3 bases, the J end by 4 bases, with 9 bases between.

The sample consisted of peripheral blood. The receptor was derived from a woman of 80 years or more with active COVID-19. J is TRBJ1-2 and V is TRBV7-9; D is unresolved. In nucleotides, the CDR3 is TGTGCCAGCAGCTTTGGGGAGAGCTATGGCTACACCTTC. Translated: CASSFGESYGYTF. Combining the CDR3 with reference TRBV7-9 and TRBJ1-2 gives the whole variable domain DTGVSQNPRHKITKRGQNVTFRCDPISEHNRLYWYRQTLGQGPEFLTYFQNEAQLEKSRLLSDRFSAERPKGSFSTLEIQRTEQGDSAMYLCASSFGESYGYTFGSGTRLTVV.